This T cell receptor beta chain emerged from a study of blood T cell repertoires in COVID-19 (dated by TCRdb to 2018 to 2021). Looking at the study overall: The collaborator samples originated in the United States, Italy and Spain and spanned the acute and convalescent phases of COVID-19. The repertoires were released in a freely available public database meant as a resource for research on the immune response to SARS-CoV-2. Where HLA class I and class II types were available, the types were taken from metadata supplied by the sample provider, not from assay-based typing. The material from the prospective study consisted of cDNA or gDNA derived from T cells, B-cell-depleted T cells, or PBMCs. Deeply sampled blood TCRbeta repertoires from subjects exposed to, actively infected with, or recovered from COVID-19 were included in the dataset. The samples were drawn from the first 160 participants of the ongoing ImmuneRACE study and from about 1,200 subjects provided by 6 global collaborators. A de-identified subject ID, COVID-19 status, age in years and sex were almost always included in the sample metadata.

The CDR3 holds 15 amino acids from the cysteine to the phenylalanine. The retained sequence is limited to the CDR3, 45 bases, with the frame set at the first base. Participants in the prospective study were aged 18 to 89 years, lived in 24 United States geographic areas, and enrolled through a virtual design. Cohort assignment in the prospective study relied on participant-reported clinical history from a screening survey and a study questionnaire. For ImmuneRACE Cohort 3, a participant was defined as recovered based on two consecutive negative NP/OP PCR tests, clearance by a healthcare professional, or resolution of symptoms. Mobile phlebotomists in the prospective study collected whole blood, serum and a nasopharyngeal or oropharyngeal swab from every participant. Participants in the prospective study had the option to provide additional blood draws and questionnaires over a roughly 2-month period. Before DNA extraction, blood samples from the prospective study were shipped at room temperature or frozen.

What the study reported, not specific to this receptor: The amount of clinical and demographic metadata varied by source and participant and was provided uncurated.

TCRbeta CDR3 regions were amplified from genomic DNA by means of the immunoSEQ Assay, a bias-controlled multiplex PCR. For the original study's pipeline: The number of nucleated cells in each sample was estimated by amplification of reference gene primers within the assay. To quantify the absolute abundance of each unique TCRbeta CDR3 rearrangement, sequence reads were collapsed and filtered. For each sample, productive Simpson clonality was calculated by taking the square root of Simpson's diversity index across productive rearrangements. TCRdb holds this immuneACCESS table with in-frame rearrangements only. Some clones are missing; in checked studies, unresolved V genes explain under half, and the rest has no known cause. That table supplies the V and J calls and clone size; D and trimming were determined from the DNA. The sample table holds about 200,000 clones, of which around 90% were seen once. The ten most abundant clones make up around 8.4% of the sample.

For this clone: Its recognized antigen is unknown. The sample holds no much larger clone one base away, and base qualities are not on file.

Rearrangement joined TRBV21-1 to TRBJ1-2; TRBD1, as called in the table, went unchecked against the DNA. TRBV21-1 is described as a pseudogene. This receptor was obtained from a woman aged 18 to 35 who had recovered from COVID-19. The sequenced material came from PBMCs or T cells enriched from blood (not recorded which). The nucleotide sequence reads TGTGCCAGCAGCGGACGGGGACAGGGTGACTATGGCTACACCTTC. Its amino acids are CASSGRGQGDYGYTF.